The 19 T cell receptor beta chains in this list originate from one sample, sequenced in a study of Graves' ophthalmopathy and Graves' hyperthyroidism. From RNA, the CDR3 regions of TCR beta chains were amplified and sequenced. First-round RT-PCR relied on HTBI primers, and a second-round multiplex PCR came next. In TCRdb, the multiplex PCR reads were re-called with MiXCR into one record per CDR3 protein. The sample includes hundreds of thousands of distinct CDR3 sequences, about 20% seen only once; the top ten take roughly 7.4%. The material sequenced was peripheral blood. These receptors were collected from a woman in her late teens or twenties with stable Graves' hyperthyroidism. Some clones in this sample may be carry-over from other donors' samples.

The sample holds a few counts of this clonotype. This chain uses TRBV4-2 with TRBJ2-5; a possible D gene is TRBD2 (7 bases). V lost 1 base and J 1 base, leaving 19 bases between the germline ends. CDR3 size: 18 residues. In germline, CDR1 is LGHNA, CDR2 YNFKEQ. The CDR3 DNA follows: TGTGCCAGCAGCCAAGGGACAGAAGCGGGGCCGACCCAAGAGACCCAGTACTTC. Protein sequence: CASSQGTEAGPTQETQYF.

The chain carries TRBV10-3 and TRBJ2-7; 7 bases map to TRBD2. After removal of 3 bases from V and 3 bases from J, the junction contained 8 bases not matched to a gene. This CDR3 contains 15 residues. Germline-derived CDR1 and CDR2 are ENHRY and SYGVKD. The chain's CDR3 is CAISERGVGDYEQYF. The CDR3 DNA reads as TGTGCCATCAGTGAACGGGGGGTGGGGGACTACGAGCAGTACTTC.

This clonotype was recorded at least ten times. The rearrangement joins TRBV7-8 to TRBJ2-2; perhaps TRBD1 as D (5 bases). The V end lost 5 bases, the J end lost 4 bases, and 11 bases lay between the germline ends. Germline V gene sequence: CDR1 SGHVS, CDR2 FQNEAQ. The CDR3 is 14 residues long. CDR3 sequence: CASSPQGSTGELFF. In DNA form, the CDR3 reads TGTGCCAGCAGCCCTCAGGGTAGCACCGGGGAGCTGTTTTTT.

This clonotype was detected many times. J is TRBJ1-2 and V is TRBV14; D is uncertain. Germline CDR1 is SGHDN and CDR2 is FVKESK. The CDR3 runs 12 residues. Trimming stripped 4 bases from V and 7 bases from J, with 10 bases between. The chain's CDR3 is CASSRGKGGYTF. In DNA, the CDR3 is TGTGCCAGCAGCCGAGGGAAGGGTGGCTACACCTTC.

J is TRBJ2-7 and V is TRBV7-4, with 8 bases that match TRBD2. Trimming cost V 6 bases and J 2 bases; bases outside gene matches: 9. There are 15 residues in the CDR3. Germline CDR1 and CDR2: SGHVT and SQSDAQ. CDR3 DNA: TGTGCCAGCAGACCCTCGGGGGGGGGCACCTACGAGCAGTACTTC. As protein: CASRPSGGGTYEQYF.

For the CDR3, the DNA is TGTGCCAGCAGCCAAGGGGACCCCGGGGAGCAGTACTTC. This encodes CASSQGDPGEQYF. The chain joins TRBV3-1 to TRBJ2-7; either TRBD1 or TRBD2 may supply D (5 bases each). CDR1 is LGHDT and CDR2 is YNNKEL in the germline V gene (reference sequence). The CDR3 loop spans 13 amino acids. Trimming stripped 1 base from V and 7 bases from J, with 11 bases between.

This clonotype occurred a few times. V and J are TRBV7-3 and TRBJ2-5; D remains ambiguous. CDR3 length: 15 residues. V shed 5 bases and J shed 4 bases, with 17 bases lying between them. Germline values: CDR1 SGHTA, CDR2 FQGTGA. The CDR3 coding sequence is TGTGCCAGCAGCCTAGGATCCAGAAAGGGAGAGACCCAGTACTTC. This encodes CASSLGSRKGETQYF.

This clonotype was seen repeatedly, ten times or more. The chain uses TRBV5-1 and TRBJ2-7; TRBD2 matches at 8 bases. Germline trimming cut 2 bases from V and 7 bases from J; bases unmatched to any gene: 11. Germline-derived CDR1 and CDR2 are SGHRS and YFSETQ. The CDR3 extends over 15 amino acids. In nucleotides, the CDR3 is TGCGCCAGCAGCTTCAACGGGCTAGCGGGTACAGAGCAGTACTTC. This codes for CASSFNGLAGTEQYF.

This clonotype occurred many times. This chain connects TRBV24-1 to TRBJ1-2, with TRBD1 matching over 10 bases. The CDR3 extends over 13 amino acids. Germline CDR1 reads KGHDR; CDR2 reads SFDVKD. V lost 3 bases, J lost 8 bases, and 2 bases stayed unmatched. DNA for the CDR3: TGTGCCACCAGTGATGGGGGACAGGGGGGCTACACCTTC. This gives the protein CATSDGGQGGYTF.

This clonotype was seen a handful of times. The chain uses TRBV11-2 and TRBJ2-2; D not resolved. Germline-derived CDR1 and CDR2 are SGHAT and FQNNGV. CDR3 length: 14 residues. Trimming stripped 10 bases from V and 6 bases from J, with 18 bases between. The CDR3 loop reads CATKLNSIAGELFF. The CDR3 bases are TGTGCCACCAAGCTTAATTCCATAGCCGGGGAGCTGTTTTTT.

V usage is TRBV12-5 and J usage is TRBJ1-5; the match to TRBD1 covers 7 bases. This CDR3 has 15 residues. Trimming cost V 2 bases and J 2 bases; bases outside gene matches: 3. Germline V lookup: CDR1 LGHNT, CDR2 FRNRAP. The CDR3 nucleotides read TGTGCTAGTGGTTTGACAGGGGTTGGCAATCAGCCCCAGCATTTT. Amino acids: CASGLTGVGNQPQHF.

This rearrangement joins TRBV7-9 to TRBJ2-2; D perhaps matches TRBD2 (5 bases). The V and J ends lost 5 bases and 8 bases respectively, with 15 bases between them. There are 14 residues in the CDR3. Germline V gene sequence: CDR1 SEHNR, CDR2 FQNEAQ (reference sequence). The CDR3 bases are TGTGCCAGCAGCCCGGACTTGCTAGAAGGGGAGCTGTTTTTT. Residues: CASSPDLLEGELFF.

This clonotype was observed many times. The gene calls are TRBV19 and TRBJ1-2, with 8 bases lining up with TRBD1. CDR3 size: 13 residues. Germline lookup yields CDR1 LNHDA and CDR2 SQIVND (reference sequence). V lost 6 bases, J lost 8 bases, and 8 bases stayed unmatched. CDR3 sequence reads: CASRKDRVEGYTF. The CDR3 nucleotides read TGTGCCAGTAGGAAGGACAGGGTGGAAGGCTACACCTTC.

CDR3 sequence reads: CATSLRTASYEQYF. In DNA form, the CDR3 reads TGTGCCACCAGCCTACGGACAGCTTCCTACGAGCAGTACTTC. The V gene is TRBV15, the J gene TRBJ2-7, with a possible D match to TRBD1 (6 bases). The CDR3 sequence is 14 residues long. Trimming took 5 bases from V and 1 from J, leaving 12 bases between them. Germline assignment: CDR1 LNHNV and CDR2 YYDKDF (reference sequence).

Ten or more counts support this clonotype. The chain combines TRBV20-1 with TRBJ1-5; 7 bases agree with TRBD1. Germline assignment: CDR1 DFQATT and CDR2 SNEGSKA (reference sequence). V shed 6 bases, J shed 2 bases, and the junction held 4 bases outside the gene matches. The CDR3 is 13 residues long. The CDR3: CSASGTGNQPQHF. The CDR3 nucleotides read TGCAGTGCGTCCGGGACAGGCAATCAGCCCCAGCATTTT.

This clonotype has at least ten counts. The chain recombines TRBV6-1 with TRBJ1-1; D gene unclear. The germline V and J ends were trimmed by 7 bases and 4 bases, with 7 bases remaining between them. The CDR3 extends over 11 amino acids. Germline V gives CDR1 MNHNS, CDR2 SASEGT. In nucleotides, the CDR3 is TGTGCCAGCACCTGGGGCACTGAAGCTTTCTTT. Protein product: CASTWGTEAFF.

Of note for this clonotype: A clone one base away is much larger, so this may be a read error. The rearrangement joins TRBV12-3 or TRBV12-4 to TRBJ1-6; the D gene is possibly TRBD1 (6 bases). The CDR3 spans 14 residues. CDR3 bases: TGTGTCAGCAGTTTTGGACAGCATAATTCACCCCTCCACTTT. Its protein product is CVSSFGQHNSPLHF.

This clonotype was picked up a small number of times. This may be a read error: a much more frequent sequence differs by one nucleotide. V gene TRBV19 combines with J gene TRBJ1-1; a weak D match, TRBD1 (5 bases). This CDR3 spans 13 amino acids. Germline CDR1 LNHDA, CDR2 SQIVND (reference sequence). The CDR3 protein is CASRRQSGTEACF. The CDR3 DNA follows: TGTGCCAGTAGAAGACAGTCCGGCACTGAAGCTTGCTTT.

This chain connects TRBV28 to TRBJ2-7; D is unresolved. CDR1 is MDHEN and CDR2 is SYDVKM in the germline V gene. Trimming removed 3 bases at V and 0 bases at J, with 12 bases between. The CDR3 extends over 15 amino acids. In nucleotides, the CDR3 is TGTGCCAGCAGTTTCGCGCGCGCCTTCTCCTACGAGCAGTACTTC. It is translated as CASSFARAFSYEQYF.